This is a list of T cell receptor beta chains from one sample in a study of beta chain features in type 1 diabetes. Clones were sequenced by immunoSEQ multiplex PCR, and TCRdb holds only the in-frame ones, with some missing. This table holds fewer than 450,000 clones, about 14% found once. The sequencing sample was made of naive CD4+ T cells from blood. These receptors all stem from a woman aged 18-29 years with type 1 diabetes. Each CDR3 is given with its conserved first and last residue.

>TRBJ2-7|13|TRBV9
CASSNADRHEQYF
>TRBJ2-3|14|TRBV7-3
CASSPGTSTDTQYF
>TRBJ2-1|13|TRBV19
CASSMLAANEQFF
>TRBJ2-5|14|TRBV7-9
CASSLRQGSETQYF
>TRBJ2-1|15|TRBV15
CATSREGQTYNEQFF
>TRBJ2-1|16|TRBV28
CASSITGTSVDNEQFF
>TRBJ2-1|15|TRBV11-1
CASSPTAGSYNEQFF
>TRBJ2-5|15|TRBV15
CATSRVGGSGETQYF
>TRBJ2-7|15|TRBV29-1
CSVSRPTGVAYEQYF
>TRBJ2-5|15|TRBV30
CAWSPGLAGEETQYF
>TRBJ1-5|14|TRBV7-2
CASSVQGQDQPQHF
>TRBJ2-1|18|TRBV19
CASSIRLAGGPPYNEQFF
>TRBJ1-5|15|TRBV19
CASSRGQGGDQPQHF
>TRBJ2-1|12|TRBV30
CAWRRSGNEQFF
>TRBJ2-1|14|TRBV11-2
CASIRLAVPHEQFF
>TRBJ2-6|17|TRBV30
CAWSRDRTSSGANVLTF
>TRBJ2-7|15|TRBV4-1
CASSQGTGITYEQYF
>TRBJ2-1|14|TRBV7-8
CASSAGRTYNEQFF
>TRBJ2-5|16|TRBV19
CASSMPSGRAEETQYF
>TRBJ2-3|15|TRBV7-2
CASSLRLAGADTQYF
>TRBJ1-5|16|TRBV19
CASSIVGGGDNQPQHF
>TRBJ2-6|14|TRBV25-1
CASSSFSGANVLTF
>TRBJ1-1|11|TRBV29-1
CSVERSLRAFF
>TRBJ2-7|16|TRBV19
CASSRDIQGTSYEQYF
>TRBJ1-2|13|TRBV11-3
CASSPDSHYGYTF
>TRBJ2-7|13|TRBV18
CASSPGRSYEQYF
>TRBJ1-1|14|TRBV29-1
CSVDETGRNTEAFF
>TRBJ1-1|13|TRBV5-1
CASSSGQLAEAFF
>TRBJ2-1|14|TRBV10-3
CAISESAGRNEQFF
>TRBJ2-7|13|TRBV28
CASGPMQVYEQYF
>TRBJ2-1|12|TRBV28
CASRRQGDEQFF
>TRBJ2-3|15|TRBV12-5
CASARDSPSTDTQYF
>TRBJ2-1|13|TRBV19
CASSRTGFDEQFF
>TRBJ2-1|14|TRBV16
CASSQSAGNNEQFF
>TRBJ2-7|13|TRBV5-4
CASSLDGPFGQYF
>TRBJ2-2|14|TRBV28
CAIGGPTNTGELFF
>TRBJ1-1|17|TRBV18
CASSSGTGSFMNTEAFF
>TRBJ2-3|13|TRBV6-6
CASRGGGTDTQYF
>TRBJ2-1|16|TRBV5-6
CASSFRGLAGGSEQFF
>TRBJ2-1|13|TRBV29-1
CSVGLGGYGEQFF
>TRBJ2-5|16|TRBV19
CASSGLVGEGRETQYF
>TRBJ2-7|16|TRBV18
CASSPGSPGGSYEQYF
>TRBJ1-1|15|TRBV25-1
CASSEYTGMGTEAFF
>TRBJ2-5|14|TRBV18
CASSPNRGEETQYF
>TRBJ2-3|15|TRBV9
CASSVGGQGVDTQYF
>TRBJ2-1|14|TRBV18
CASSDPDSLNEQFF